Given below is one T cell receptor beta chain in context. The specificity of this receptor is unknown. No base quality values were provided; no much bigger clone lies one nucleotide off. For sequencing of the TCRbeta CDR3 region, genomic DNA was extracted from the sorted cells. TCRbeta CDR3 regions were sequenced using the immunoSEQ Assay. This is the immuneACCESS table as TCRdb keeps it, with only in-frame sequences that have V and J called. A part of the clones is gone; compared with another copy, unresolved V genes explain less than half, and the rest is unexplained. Present in this sample are about 18,000 clones, 78% of which were seen just once. Jointly, the top ten make up 25% to 35% of the sample. The data derive from a study of OX40 agonist ivuxolimab in advanced cancers. Notes on the research overall: Ivuxolimab, which targeted the costimulatory receptor OX40 (CD134), was an agonistic, fully human IgG2 monoclonal antibody. The monotherapy dose-escalation portion (N of about 50 patients) of the phase I ivuxolimab trial is reported in the paper. Intravenous ivuxolimab was administered to patients every 2 weeks at six dose levels: 0.01, 0.1, 0.3, 1.5, 3 and 10 mg/kg. Three dose-escalation patients achieved partial responses, one with hepatocellular carcinoma and two with cutaneous melanoma. Peripheral TCRbeta sequencing aimed to test whether ivuxolimab altered TCR sequence diversity and caused clonal T-cell expansion. Prior anti-PD-1, anti-PD-L1 or anti-CTLA-4 therapy was permitted, and checkpoint inhibitors had been received by under 50% of dose-escalation patients. In the dose-escalation cohort, around four fifths of patients were male, and the mean age was approximately 60 years with a range of 23 to 79. Of the 50 to 55 dose-escalation patients, hepatocellular carcinoma was present in around 20, melanoma in approximately 15, renal cell carcinoma in 9 and head and neck cancer in 9. Study-wide findings and limitations: Antigen specificity was not determined for the clonally expanded peripheral T cells. Partial responders in the 0.1-3.0 mg/kg groups had among the lowest normalized peripheral clonal expansion, especially among CD8+ T cells. Low levels of normalized T-cell clonal expansion were also seen in some patients who did not respond. At doses of 0.1 to 3.0 mg/kg, clonal expansion of both CD4+ and CD8+ T cells in blood was seen between baseline and week 6. After ivuxolimab, CD8+ T cells had more expanded clones than CD4+ T cells on average.

Patients with autoimmune disease history or receiving systemic immunosuppression were excluded from the trial. Peripheral blood for TCR sequencing was drawn from every dose cohort at baseline, at cycle 4 day 1 and at cycle 7 day 1. Samples came from an open-label, multicenter, first-in-human phase I dose-escalation trial of ivuxolimab. Adults with locally advanced or metastatic melanoma, renal cell carcinoma, hepatocellular carcinoma or head and neck squamous cell carcinoma were enrolled in the trial. Before TCR sequencing, CD4+ T cells and CD8+ T cells were sorted from peripheral blood as separate populations. Per the germline V gene (reference sequence), GTSNPN is the CDR1 and SVGIG is the CDR2. Between the V and J ends, shortened by 3 bases and 6 bases respectively, the junction contains 12 bases. From the cysteine through the phenylalanine, the CDR3 covers 12 amino acids. Here the CDR3 DNA is all that survives: 36 bases in frame from base 1.

The TCR was taken from an adult with an advanced solid tumor such as melanoma, head and neck, liver or kidney cancer. Material: CD4+ or CD8+ T cells sorted from blood, obtained in a trial of the OX40 agonist ivuxolimab. This sequence uses TRBV30 and TRBJ2-7, and the D gene may be TRBD1, 6 bases matching. The bases are TGTGCCTGGAGCGCACAGGGACCCGAGCAGTACTTC. Its protein reads: CAWSAQGPEQYF. Joined to the reference TRBV30 and TRBJ2-7 proteins, this CDR3 gives the full variable domain: SQTIHQWPATLVQPVGSPLSLECTVEGTSNPNLYWYRQAAGRGLQLLFYSVGIGQISSEVPQNLSASRPQDRQFILSSKKLLLSDSGFYLCAWSAQGPEQYFGPGTRLTVT.